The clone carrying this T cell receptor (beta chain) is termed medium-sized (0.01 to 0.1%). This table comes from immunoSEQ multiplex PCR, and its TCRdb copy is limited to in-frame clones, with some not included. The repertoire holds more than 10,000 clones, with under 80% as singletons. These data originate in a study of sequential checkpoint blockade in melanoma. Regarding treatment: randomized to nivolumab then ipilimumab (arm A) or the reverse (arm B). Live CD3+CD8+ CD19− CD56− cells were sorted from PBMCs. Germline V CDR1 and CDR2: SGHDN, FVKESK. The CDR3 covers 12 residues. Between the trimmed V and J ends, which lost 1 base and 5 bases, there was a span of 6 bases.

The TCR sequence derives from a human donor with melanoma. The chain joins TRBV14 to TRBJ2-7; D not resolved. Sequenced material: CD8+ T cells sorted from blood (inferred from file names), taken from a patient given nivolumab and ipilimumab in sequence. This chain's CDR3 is CASSQVWHEQYF. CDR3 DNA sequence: TGTGCCAGCAGCCAAGTGTGGCACGAGCAGTACTTC. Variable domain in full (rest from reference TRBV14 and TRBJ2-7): EAGVTQFPSHSVIEKGQTVTLRCDPISGHDNLYWYRRVMGKEIKFLLHFVKESKQDESGMPNNRFLAERTGGTYSTLKVQPAELEDSGVYFCASSQVWHEQYFGPGTRLTVT.